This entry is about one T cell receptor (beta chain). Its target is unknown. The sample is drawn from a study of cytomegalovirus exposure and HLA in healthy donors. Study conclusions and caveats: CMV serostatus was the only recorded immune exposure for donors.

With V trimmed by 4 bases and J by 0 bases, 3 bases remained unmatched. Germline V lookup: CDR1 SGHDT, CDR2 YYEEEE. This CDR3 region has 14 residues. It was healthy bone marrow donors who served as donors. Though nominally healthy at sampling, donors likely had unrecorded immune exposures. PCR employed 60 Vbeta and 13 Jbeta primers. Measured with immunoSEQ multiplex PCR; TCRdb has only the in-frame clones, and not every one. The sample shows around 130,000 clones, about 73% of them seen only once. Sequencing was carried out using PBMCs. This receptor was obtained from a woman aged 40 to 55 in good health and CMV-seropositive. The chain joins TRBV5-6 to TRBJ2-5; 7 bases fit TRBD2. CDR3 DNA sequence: TGTGCCAGCAGCAAGAGCGGGGACCAAGAGACCCAGTACTTC. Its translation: CASSKSGDQETQYF.